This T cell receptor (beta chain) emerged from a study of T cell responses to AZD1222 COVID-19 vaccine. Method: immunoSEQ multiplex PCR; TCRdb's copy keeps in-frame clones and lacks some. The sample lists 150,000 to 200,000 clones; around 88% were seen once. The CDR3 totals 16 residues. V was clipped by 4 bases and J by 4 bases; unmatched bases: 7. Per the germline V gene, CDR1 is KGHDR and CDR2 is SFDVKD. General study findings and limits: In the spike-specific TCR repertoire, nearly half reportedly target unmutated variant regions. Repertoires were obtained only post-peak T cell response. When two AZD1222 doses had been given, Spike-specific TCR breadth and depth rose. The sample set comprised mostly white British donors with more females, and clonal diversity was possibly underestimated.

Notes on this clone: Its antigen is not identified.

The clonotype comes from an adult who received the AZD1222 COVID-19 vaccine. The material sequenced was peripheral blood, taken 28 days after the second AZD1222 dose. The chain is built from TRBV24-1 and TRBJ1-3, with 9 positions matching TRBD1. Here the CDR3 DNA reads TGTGCCACCAGTGACCCGACTACAGGGGGCGGAAACACCATATATTTT. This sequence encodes CATSDPTTGGGNTIYF.